The source of this T cell receptor (beta chain) is a study of control samples from healthy donors and cancer patients. Only in-frame clones appear in the TCRdb table, and some are missing; sequencing was by immunoSEQ multiplex PCR. The data show approximately 150,000 clones, with 94% seen just once and 1.2% to 1.5% held by the top ten. The V gene's germline CDR1 is SEHNR and CDR2 FQNEAQ (reference sequence). J gave up 4 bases and V 5 bases, and 3 bases lay outside the gene matches. CDR3 length equals 13 residues. The sample was blood. The chain uses TRBV7-9 and TRBJ1-2; 8 nucleotides align to TRBD1. The TCR originated in a woman aged 18-29 years in good health. The CDR3 nucleotides read TGTGCCAGCAGCCGCGGACAGGGCTATGGCTACACCTTC. Residues: CASSRGQGYGYTF.